The rows below give T cell receptor beta chains drawn from one sample of a study of blood T cell repertoires in COVID-19. Clones were read by immunoSEQ multiplex PCR, and TCRdb kept only the in-frame ones, dropping some. The top ten hold roughly 3% of the sample, which has around 270,000 clones, 80% to 90% seen once. Source material: PBMCs or T cells enriched from blood (not recorded which). Source of these receptors: a woman in her 40s who had been exposed to COVID-19. Each CDR3 is given without its conserved first and last residue. The order of the fields is V gene, J gene, CDR3 protein.

TRBV30	TRBJ2-7	AWSVIRINYEQY
TRBV6-2/TRBV6-3	TRBJ2-1	ASSYDQEGSSYNEQF
TRBV2	TRBJ1-5	ASSPDSGSNQPQH
TRBV19	TRBJ1-2	ASLSMRSTNIYGYT
TRBV4-2	TRBJ2-2	ASSDPGVAGELF
TRBV27	TRBJ1-1	ASSLIGLQGNTEAF
TRBV18	TRBJ1-1	ASSSQGAVEAF
TRBV7-2	TRBJ1-1	ASSLGPGDTEAF
TRBV28	TRBJ1-2	ASSLWNRVNT
TRBV2	TRBJ2-1	ASRRSGNRYNEQF
TRBV27	TRBJ2-2	ASSPDKTGELF
TRBV10-3	TRBJ2-1	AISESASGAQGSEQF
TRBV21-1	TRBJ2-2	ASSNLSHGRRGGELF
TRBV2	TRBJ1-5	ASRGQAGQPQH
TRBV11-2	TRBJ2-3	ASSLDLTFTDTQY
TRBV7-3	TRBJ2-3	ASSLKVGGADTQY
TRBV2	TRBJ1-3	ASRNGGGNTIY
TRBV27	TRBJ1-1	ASSPLKTGTFEAF
TRBV24-1	TRBJ1-2	ATSDSVRQGNYGYT
TRBV4-1	TRBJ1-1	ASSQWTGESGTTEAF
TRBV5-6	TRBJ2-5	ASSSGLGWYQETQY
TRBV7-2	TRBJ1-2	ASSMGQGGFQA
TRBV5-1	TRBJ2-2	ASSRARGGANTGELF
TRBV7-8	TRBJ2-7	ASSWDGTGAYEQY
TRBV29-1	TRBJ1-4	SVRQGNEKLF
TRBV4-2	TRBJ2-2	ASSQGRDLWTSGRRTGELF
TRBV10-3	TRBJ2-7	AISALGQYLSEQY
TRBV10-1	TRBJ1-4	ASTLAGDWPGTNEKLF
TRBV5-4	TRBJ2-4	ASSLRAGQAKNIQY
TRBV30	TRBJ1-2	AWSVLLGAVYGYT
TRBV12-3/TRBV12-4	TRBJ1-4	ASSFGTPEKLF